The 21 T cell receptor beta chains below were found in one sample sequenced in a study of cytomegalovirus exposure and HLA in healthy donors. PCR amplification relied on 60 Vbeta primers (plus 13 Jbeta primers). Assay: immunoSEQ multiplex PCR; the TCRdb copy retains only in-frame clones and omits some. The profile covers approximately 160,000 clones, with approximately 67% appearing a single time and 4.5% taken by the ten largest. Sequencing was done on a sample of PBMCs. The receptor set was obtained from a woman between 18 and 29 years old in good health and CMV-seropositive.

This clone was counted once. The rearrangement links TRBV9 to TRBJ1-4, with TRBD1 as a possible D gene (5 bases). CDR1 and CDR2 from the germline V gene are SGDLS and YYNGEE. Trimming took off 6 bases at V and 7 bases at J, with 10 bases between the two ends. The CDR3 contains 12 residues. The CDR3 loop is CASNRLGEKLFF. Written as DNA, the CDR3 is TGTGCCAGCAACAGGTTGGGTGAAAAACTGTTTTTT.

The CDR3 DNA reads as TGTGCCAGCAGTTACCGGAGTACCTACAATGAGCAGTTCTTC. Translating gives CASSYRSTYNEQFF. The chain couples TRBV6-5 to TRBJ2-1; no clear D. The CDR3 is 14 residues long. The ends were cut back, 2 bases at V and 2 bases at J, with 7 bases in the middle. CDR1 and CDR2 (germline): MNHEY, SVGAGI.

The rearrangement joins TRBV5-4 to TRBJ2-2, with TRBD2 matching over 9 bases. Germline V gene data show CDR1 as SGHNT and CDR2 as YYREEE (reference sequence). After removal of 5 bases from V and 6 bases from J, the junction contained 14 bases not matched to a gene. There are 17 residues in the CDR3. In DNA, the CDR3 is TGTGCCAGCAGTCCAGATCCCGGGACTAGCTTCGCCGGGGAGCTGTTTTTT. Residues: CASSPDPGTSFAGELFF.

V usage is TRBV5-1 and J usage is TRBJ1-5; D is unclear. The ends were cut back, 0 bases at V and 0 bases at J, with 7 bases in the middle. CDR3 length: 15 residues. Germline V gene data show CDR1 as SGHRS and CDR2 as YFSETQ. Written as DNA, the CDR3 is TGCGCCAGCAGCTTGGTCGGGGATAGCAATCAGCCCCAGCATTTT. Protein sequence: CASSLVGDSNQPQHF.

J is TRBJ1-1 and V is TRBV9; weak D call: TRBD1 (5 bases). The CDR3 has 20 amino acids. The V and J ends lost 0 bases and 1 base respectively, with 25 bases between them. Germline loops: CDR1 SGDLS, CDR2 YYNGEE. The CDR3 DNA reads TGTGCCAGCAGCGTAGAGCGGGGACGGCTAAATACCTGGGGGAACACTGAAGCTTTCTTT. Translating gives CASSVERGRLNTWGNTEAFF.

The chain combines TRBV6-1 with TRBJ1-3, with a possible D match to TRBD1 (5 bases). CDR3 length: 13 amino acids. The V and J ends lost 11 bases and 2 bases respectively, with 13 bases between them. Germline V gene data show CDR1 as MNHNS and CDR2 as SASEGT. CDR3 sequence (DNA): TGTGCCGGGGGGGGAAGGGCTGGAAACACCATATATTTT. Its protein product is CAGGGRAGNTIYF.

The CDR3 reads CASSAGLAEYEQYF. The CDR3 DNA reads as TGTGCCAGCAGTGCGGGACTAGCAGAGTACGAGCAGTACTTC. V and J are TRBV6-6 and TRBJ2-7; 9 bases align to TRBD2. CDR3 length: 14 residues. Losses at the gene ends were 5 bases for V and 4 bases for J; bases not matched to a gene: 6. In germline, CDR1 is MNHNY, CDR2 SVGAGI (reference sequence).

The chain joins TRBV7-8 to TRBJ2-5, with 7 nucleotides matching TRBD1. CDR1 and CDR2 from the germline V gene are SGHVS and FQNEAQ. This CDR3 has 16 residues. Trimming removed 5 bases from V and 1 base from J; junction bases left unmatched: 10. CDR3 in amino acids: CASSATGDALQETQYF. CDR3 bases: TGTGCCAGCAGCGCAACAGGGGACGCACTCCAAGAGACCCAGTACTTC.

The CDR3 DNA follows: TGTGCCAGTAGTATTGCGGTTGGCTCCTACAATGAGCAGTTCTTC. The encoded protein is CASSIAVGSYNEQFF. This rearrangement joins TRBV19 to TRBJ2-1; no definite D call. Trimming removed 3 bases from V and 0 bases from J, with 9 bases in between. The CDR3 runs 15 residues. Germline loops: CDR1 LNHDA, CDR2 SQIVND (reference sequence).

The chain links TRBV28 to TRBJ2-7, with D unclear. Per the germline V gene, CDR1 is MDHEN and CDR2 is SYDVKM. Between the trimmed V and J ends, which lost 3 bases and 2 bases, there was a span of 5 bases. The CDR3 totals 12 residues. The CDR3 nucleotides are TGTGCCAGCAGTTTGTATCCCTACGAGCAGTACTTC. This translates into CASSLYPYEQYF.

The chain uses TRBV7-9 and TRBJ2-7; 7 bases fit TRBD2. CDR3 length: 15 residues. V dropped 1 base and J dropped 3; count of bases not matched to a gene: 6. CDR1 is SEHNR, CDR2 FQNEAQ, per germline (reference sequence). The CDR3 region is CASSLVRGRGYEQYF. The CDR3 DNA sequence: TGTGCCAGCAGCTTAGTTCGCGGGAGAGGCTACGAGCAGTACTTC.

This clone showed up just a few times. The gene calls are TRBV10-3 and TRBJ2-1; D gene unclear. The CDR3 runs to 14 residues. Germline CDR1 is ENHRY and CDR2 is SYGVKD. Between the trimmed V and J ends, which lost 0 bases and 5 bases, there was a span of 8 bases. CDR3 in amino acids: CAISESKSNNEQFF. The CDR3 bases are TGTGCCATCAGTGAGTCAAAATCCAACAATGAGCAGTTCTTC.

The chain employs TRBV6-5 and TRBJ2-5; 11 positions agree with TRBD2. The CDR3 extends over 15 amino acids. The germline gives CDR1 MNHEY, CDR2 SVGAGI. After removal of 5 bases from V and 4 bases from J, the junction contained 6 bases not matched to a gene. The CDR3 loop reads CASSKLAGVTETQYF. The CDR3 nucleotides are TGTGCCAGCAGTAAACTAGCGGGGGTCACAGAGACCCAGTACTTC.

The chain uses TRBV30 and TRBJ1-1; D possibly corresponds to TRBD1 (5 bases). The CDR3 has 11 amino acids. CDR1 and CDR2 (germline): GTSNPN, SVGIG (reference sequence). V was shortened by 4 bases and J by 5 bases, with 8 bases between the two germline ends. The CDR3 nucleotides are TGTGCCTGGACAGGGCGAACTGAAGCTTTCTTT. It yields the protein CAWTGRTEAFF.

The V gene is TRBV19, the J gene TRBJ1-5; D unclear. Germline V CDR1 and CDR2: LNHDA, SQIVND (reference sequence). This CDR3 is built from 15 residues. Trimming stripped 3 bases from V and 6 bases from J, with 15 bases between. CDR3 in DNA: TGTGCCAGTAGTATCACGGGAGGTTGGAGTCAGCCCCAGCATTTT. Translated: CASSITGGWSQPQHF.

This chain uses TRBV6-1 with TRBJ2-3, with 9 bases fitting TRBD2. Germline CDR1 and CDR2: MNHNS and SASEGT. V lost 3 bases, J lost 2 bases, and 12 bases stayed unmatched. The CDR3 loop spans 18 amino acids. CDR3 DNA: TGTGCCAGCAGTGAGCTGGGACTAGCCGACCACTTCACAGATACGCAGTATTTT. Encoded protein: CASSELGLADHFTDTQYF.

The chain employs TRBV2 and TRBJ1-5, with a tentative D call TRBD1 (5 bases). This CDR3 is 17 amino acids long. In germline, CDR1 is SNHLY, CDR2 FYNNEI. The germline V and J ends were trimmed by 4 bases and 2 bases, with 18 bases remaining between them. Here the CDR3 reads CASSGRELRRRNQPQHF. CDR3 bases: TGTGCCAGCAGTGGCAGGGAACTTCGGCGGCGCAATCAGCCCCAGCATTTT.

For the CDR3, the DNA is TGCAGCGTTGAAACATTCCCGTCGGGTGATGAAAAACTGTTTTTT. It codes for CSVETFPSGDEKLFF. This rearrangement joins TRBV29-1 to TRBJ1-4; D remains unclear. The CDR3 is 15 residues long. The germline CDR1 and CDR2 sequences are SQVTM and ANQGSEA. The V end was cut by 2 bases, the J end by 6 bases, with 16 bases between. Looking up the rest from reference TRBV29-1 and TRBJ1-4 gives the full variable domain: SAVISQKPSRDICQRGTSLTIQCQVDSQVTMMFWYRQQPGQSLTLIATANQGSEATYESGFVIDKFPISRPNLTFSTLTVSNMSPEDSSIYLCSVETFPSGDEKLFFGSGTQLSVL.

The chain joins TRBV10-3 to TRBJ1-1, with D possibly being TRBD1 (5 bases). The germline V gene encodes CDR1 ENHRY and CDR2 SYGVKD. Trimming pared 4 bases from V and 1 base from J, leaving 10 bases between. This CDR3 spans 14 amino acids. The CDR3 DNA sequence: TGTGCCATCAGTGTCCGGACACAGAACACTGAAGCTTTCTTT. Translated, it gives CAISVRTQNTEAFF.

The CDR3 bases are TGTGCCAGCAGTCGACTACAGGGGACTCCCTACGAGCAGTACTTC. Its translation: CASSRLQGTPYEQYF. J is TRBJ2-7 and V is TRBV6-5; possible D gene TRBD1, 7 bases. Germline loops: CDR1 MNHEY, CDR2 SVGAGI. The CDR3 runs 15 residues. With 5 bases removed from V and 2 bases from J, the gap between germline ends came to 16 bases.

V is TRBV4-3 and J is TRBJ2-7, with 9 bases matching TRBD2. After removal of 0 bases from V and 7 bases from J, the junction contained 10 bases not matched to a gene. The germline CDR1 and CDR2 sequences are LGHNA and YSLEER. CDR3 length equals 16 residues. The CDR3 here is CASSQDAGTSTWEQYF. The CDR3 coding sequence is TGCGCCAGCAGCCAAGATGCCGGGACTAGCACGTGGGAGCAGTACTTC.